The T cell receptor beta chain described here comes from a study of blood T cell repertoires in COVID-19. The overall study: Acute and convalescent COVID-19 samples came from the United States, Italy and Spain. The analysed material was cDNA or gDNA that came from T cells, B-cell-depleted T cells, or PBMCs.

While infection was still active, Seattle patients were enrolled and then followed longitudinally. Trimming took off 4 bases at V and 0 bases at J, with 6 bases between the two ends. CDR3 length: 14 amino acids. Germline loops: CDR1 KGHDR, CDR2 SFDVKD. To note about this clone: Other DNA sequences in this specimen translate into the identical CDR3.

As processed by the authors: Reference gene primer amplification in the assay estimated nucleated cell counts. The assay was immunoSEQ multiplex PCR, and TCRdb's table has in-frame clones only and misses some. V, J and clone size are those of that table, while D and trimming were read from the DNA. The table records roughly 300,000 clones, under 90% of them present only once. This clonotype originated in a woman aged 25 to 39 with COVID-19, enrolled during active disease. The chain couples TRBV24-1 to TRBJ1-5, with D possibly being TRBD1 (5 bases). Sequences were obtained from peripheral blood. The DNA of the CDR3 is TGTGCCACCAGTGAGGGGGGTAGCAATCAGCCCCAGCATTTT. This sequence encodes CATSEGGSNQPQHF.